This T cell receptor beta chain stems from a study of radiation and T cells in renal cell carcinoma. Study-wide results and limits: Top tumor clonotypes rose in blood 2 weeks post-radiation, then contracted.

The time point denotes: blood 4 weeks post-SBRT, at nephrectomy. The treatment denotes: 15 Gy SBRT to primary tumor, nephrectomy 4 weeks later. Nephrectomy followed 15 Gy stereotactic body radiation by 4 weeks. Blood was sampled at baseline, 2 weeks and 4 weeks after SBRT. The tumor was a clear cell renal cell carcinoma. With regard to this clone: Its target is not known.

V was trimmed by 0 bases and J by 1 base, leaving 9 bases between them. This CDR3 comprises 15 residues. From germline, CDR1 is PRHDT and CDR2 FYEKMQ (reference sequence). Clones were sequenced by immunoSEQ multiplex PCR, and TCRdb holds only the in-frame ones, with some missing. The repertoire holds fewer than 200,000 clones, with about 85% as singletons. The material sequenced was blood, taken from a patient whose treatment included radiotherapy and nephrectomy. V and J are TRBV13 and TRBJ1-1; D unresolved. The TCR originated in a woman in her forties or fifties with renal cell carcinoma. The CDR3 DNA follows: TGTGCCAGCAGCTTAGGGACGCCAGAGAACACTGAAGCTTTCTTT. Translated, it gives CASSLGTPENTEAFF.